This T cell receptor (beta chain) is drawn from a study of naive and memory T cell subsets. Study-wide results and limits: TCR transcript changes with activation or differentiation may affect this RNA method.

Amplification of ligated cDNA took four PCR rounds with SP2 and nested alpha and beta constant primers. Reverse transcription of blood and skin TCR RNA was primed at alpha and beta constant regions. TCRdb called the 5' RACE reads again in MiXCR, with one record for every CDR3 protein. The sample carries more than 50,000 distinct CDR3 sequences, 7.2% recorded once. This clonotype came up many times. Its matching antigen is unknown. A UMI-containing oligonucleotide was joined by 3' ligation to the TCR cDNA template. Adult healthy volunteers gave 2.5 ml peripheral blood for whole-blood RNA. Reverse transcription used DNase-treated unsorted total RNA, aiming for about 1 to 1000 ng. V was pared by 7 bases and J by 6 bases, with 15 bases between. This CDR3 is built from 14 residues.

The chain links TRBV12-3 or TRBV12-4 to TRBJ2-2, with D unresolved. This TCR came from a male donor in good health. The CDR3 protein is CASTLNPSSGELFF. The DNA of the CDR3 is TGTGCCAGCACCCTCAACCCTAGTTCCGGGGAGCTGTTTTTT.